The 27 T cell receptor beta chains presented below share a single source sample, sequenced in a study of blood T cell repertoires in COVID-19. Repertoires were generated with immunoSEQ multiplex PCR, while TCRdb's copy carries only in-frame clones and drops some. The sample records almost 95,000 clones, roughly 87% being singletons. Sequencing was carried out using peripheral blood. Receptors originate from an older woman with COVID-19, enrolled during active disease.

The chain links TRBV28 to TRBJ2-1, with TRBD1 matching 8 bases. CDR1 MDHEN and CDR2 SYDVKM come from the germline V gene. Trimming took 5 bases from V and 8 from J; bases not matched to a gene: 14. This CDR3 region has 16 residues. CDR3 nucleotide sequence: TGTGCCAGCAGTCTACAAATGACACAGGGGGTGGATGAGCAGTTCTTC. Translated, it gives CASSLQMTQGVDEQFF.

V gene TRBV3-1 (or the pseudogene TRBV3-2) combines with J gene TRBJ2-1; maybe TRBD1 (5 bases). CDR3 size: 15 residues. Per germline, CDR1 LGHDT and CDR2 YNNKEL (reference sequence). Trimming took off 0 bases at V and 7 bases at J, with 13 bases between the two ends. CDR3 DNA sequence: TGTGCCAGCAGCCAAGATCGATGGGGCCGTAATGAGCAGTTCTTC. It is translated as CASSQDRWGRNEQFF.

This chain connects TRBV6-1 to TRBJ1-2, with no clear D. V was trimmed by 2 bases and J by 2 bases, leaving 15 bases between them. CDR3 length: 16 amino acids. Germline lookup yields CDR1 MNHNS and CDR2 SASEGT. CDR3 protein: CASSETQNSPNYGYTF. The CDR3, as DNA: TGTGCCAGCAGTGAAACCCAGAATTCCCCGAACTATGGCTACACCTTC.

This clone was seen just once. The V and J genes are TRBV7-5 and TRBJ2-6; TRBD1 is the table's D call and was not checked against the DNA. TRBV7-5 is a documented pseudogene. CDR3 length equals 16 residues. CDR3 nucleotide sequence: TGTGCCAGAAGCGCACTTAGGGGGTTCTGGGCCAACGTCCTGACTTTC. Protein: CARSALRGFWANVLTF.

CDR3 in amino acids: CASSLEPPWAKNIQYF. CDR3 DNA sequence: TGTGCCAGCAGCTTAGAGCCGCCCTGGGCCAAAAACATTCAGTACTTC. The rearrangement links TRBV7-9 to TRBJ2-4, with D uncertain. CDR3 size: 16 residues. The germline CDR1 and CDR2 sequences are SEHNR and FQNEAQ (reference sequence). Trimming stripped 1 base from V and 1 base from J, with 11 bases between.

The chain uses TRBV4-3 and TRBJ2-7, with D possibly matching TRBD2 (5 bases). This CDR3 contains 14 residues. Trimming removed 1 base at V and 0 bases at J, with 7 bases between. Germline V gives CDR1 LGHNA, CDR2 YSLEER. CDR3 DNA: TGCGCCAGCAGCCAAGTTGGGAGCTCCTACGAGCAGTACTTC. It yields the protein CASSQVGSSYEQYF.

The chain is built from TRBV20-1 and TRBJ1-1; D gene ambiguous. The CDR3 is made up of 11 amino acids. Per the germline V gene, CDR1 is DFQATT and CDR2 is SNEGSKA (reference sequence). The V end lost 6 bases, the J end lost 0 bases, and 5 bases lay between the germline ends. The CDR3 nucleotides read TGCAGTGCCGCGATGAACACTGAAGCTTTCTTT. Encoded protein: CSAAMNTEAFF.

The rearrangement links TRBV12-3 or TRBV12-4 to TRBJ2-1; TRBD2 aligns across 8 bases. Unmatched junction bases numbered 6, after V lost 6 bases and J lost 8 bases. The CDR3 spans 13 residues. As DNA, the CDR3 is TGTGCCAGCAGCCGGACTAGCATCCATGAGCAGTTCTTC. This translates into CASSRTSIHEQFF.

J is TRBJ2-7 and V is TRBV4-1, with TRBD2 identical over 8 bases. Trimming at V came to 4 bases and at J to 2 bases, leaving 7 bases not matched to a gene. Germline V gives CDR1 MGHRA, CDR2 YSYEKL. The CDR3 consists of 15 residues. The CDR3: CASSRGTREAYEQYF. In DNA form, the CDR3 reads TGCGCCAGCAGCCGAGGGACTAGAGAGGCCTACGAGCAGTACTTC.

This clone was seen a few times. This CDR3 reads CASSQGLSPNQPQHF. The CDR3 nucleotides are TGCGCCAGCAGTCAGGGATTGAGCCCAAATCAGCCCCAGCATTTT. V and J are TRBV5-1 and TRBJ1-5; D is perhaps TRBD1 (5 bases). Trimming removed 5 bases at V and 4 bases at J, with 16 bases between. CDR3 size: 15 residues. CDR1 is SGHRS and CDR2 is YFSETQ in the germline V gene.

This clone has just one count. CDR3 loop: CASTGIRGGSNYGYTF. CDR3 DNA sequence: TGTGCCAGCACCGGAATAAGGGGAGGGAGTAACTATGGCTACACCTTC. The chain recombines TRBV11-2 with TRBJ1-2; D is perhaps TRBD1 (5 bases). Per germline, CDR1 SGHAT and CDR2 FQNNGV. This CDR3 region has 16 residues. Trimming shortened V by 7 bases and J by 1 base, and 19 bases separated the two germline ends.

The chain joins TRBV18 to TRBJ2-5, with 9 bases that match TRBD1. This CDR3 has 16 amino acids. With V trimmed by 0 bases and J by 5 bases, 7 bases remained unmatched. CDR1 is KGHSH and CDR2 is LQKENI in the germline V gene. The CDR3 loop is CASSPPPGQGLETQYF. For the CDR3, the DNA is TGTGCCAGCTCACCACCACCGGGACAGGGCTTGGAGACCCAGTACTTC.

The gene calls are TRBV6-5 and TRBJ1-1, with TRBD1 matching 7 bases. The trim removed 11 bases at V and 3 bases at J, leaving 9 bases unmatched. The CDR3 is made up of 13 amino acids. CDR1 is MNHEY, CDR2 SVGAGI, per germline. The CDR3 region has the DNA TGTGCCTGCCGAAGGGGGCTCTACACTGAAGCTTTCTTT. Amino acid sequence: CACRRGLYTEAFF.

V is TRBV7-9 and J is TRBJ2-5; a weak D match, TRBD2 (6 bases). CDR1 and CDR2 from the germline V gene are SEHNR and FQNEAQ (reference sequence). The CDR3 is made up of 14 amino acids. Deletions cut 4 bases from V and 5 bases from J, with 14 bases between. The CDR3 is CASSSHGGMETQYF. CDR3 nucleotide sequence: TGTGCCAGCAGCTCCCATGGGGGGATGGAGACCCAGTACTTC.

This clone was recorded a few times. CDR3 loop: CASSEGSLGGGNTIYF. The CDR3 nucleotides read TGTGCCAGCAGTGAAGGGTCCCTCGGAGGCGGGAACACCATATATTTT. The genes are TRBV6-1 and TRBJ1-3; D is ambiguous. Trimming pared 1 base from V and 7 bases from J, leaving 17 bases between. Germline V lookup: CDR1 MNHNS, CDR2 SASEGT. The CDR3 is made up of 16 amino acids.

This clone has only one observation. The rearrangement uses TRBV7-2 and TRBJ2-7; possibly TRBD1 for D (6 bases). The CDR3 sequence is 13 residues long. V lost 3 bases to trimming and J lost 6 bases, with 12 bases between them. The germline gives CDR1 SGHTA, CDR2 FQGNSA. Here the CDR3 DNA reads TGTGCCAGCAGCTTGGCCAGGGGCTCCGAGCAGTACTTC. Its protein is CASSLARGSEQYF.

This chain uses TRBV11-3 with TRBJ2-6; the D gene is possibly TRBD2 (7 bases). V lost 0 bases and J 0 bases, leaving 18 bases between the germline ends. This CDR3 is built from 20 residues. Looked up from germline, CDR1 is SGHNT and CDR2 is YENEEA. CDR3 DNA: TGTGCCAGCAGCTTAGAGCGGGGGCCCCGAGACAGCTCTGGGGCCAACGTCCTGACTTTC. It yields the protein CASSLERGPRDSSGANVLTF.

This chain joins TRBV7-8 and TRBJ1-4, with TRBD1 identical over 8 bases. V shed 3 bases and J 4 bases; nucleotides not matched to a gene: 4. The CDR3 contains 15 residues. Germline values: CDR1 SGHVS, CDR2 FQNEAQ. CDR3 nucleotide sequence: TGTGCCAGCAGCTTTATCGGACAGGGTAATGAAAAACTGTTTTTT. As protein: CASSFIGQGNEKLFF.

V usage is TRBV7-6 and J usage is TRBJ1-5; TRBD1 agrees at 10 bases. The CDR3 consists of 16 residues. Per germline, CDR1 SGHVS and CDR2 FNYEAQ. The trim removed 5 bases at V and 4 bases at J, leaving 8 bases unmatched. CDR3 bases: TGTGCCAGCAGCCCCCAGGGGGGACAGGGGAATCAGCCCCAGCATTTT. This gives the protein CASSPQGGQGNQPQHF.

The rearrangement uses TRBV7-8 and TRBJ2-7; TRBD1 matches 7 bases. The CDR3 covers 14 residues. Trimming cost V 5 bases and J 3 bases; bases outside gene matches: 7. CDR1 and CDR2 (germline): SGHVS, FQNEAQ. The CDR3: CASSVAGTVYEQYF. Written as DNA, the CDR3 is TGTGCCAGCAGCGTGGCCGGGACAGTCTACGAGCAGTACTTC.

The chain has TRBV6-5 and TRBJ1-2; 8 bases map to TRBD1. With 3 bases clipped from V and 4 bases from J, the junction kept 10 bases outside the gene matches. CDR3 size: 16 residues. Germline V lookup: CDR1 MNHEY, CDR2 SVGAGI. CDR3 in DNA: TGTGCCAGCAGTTATGGATTCGGGGGACAGGTCTATGGCTACACCTTC. Translated: CASSYGFGGQVYGYTF.

This clone was seen a few times. V and J are TRBV12-3 or TRBV12-4 and TRBJ1-5, with D hard to call. The CDR3 sequence is 13 residues long. V lost 3 bases and J lost 11, with 14 bases in between. The CDR3 here is CASSFSEVLAQHF. The CDR3 bases are TGTGCCAGCAGTTTTTCGGAGGTTCTCGCCCAGCATTTT.

The chain couples TRBV7-9 to TRBJ2-3; TRBD1 matches at 11 bases. V lost 0 bases to trimming and J lost 5 bases; unmatched junction nucleotides: 1. The germline CDR1 and CDR2 sequences are SEHNR and FQNEAQ (reference sequence). The CDR3 spans 15 residues. CDR3 sequence: CASSLAGTGGDTQYF. CDR3 sequence (DNA): TGTGCCAGCAGCTTAGCGGGGACAGGGGGAGATACGCAGTATTTT.

V usage is TRBV23-1 and J usage is TRBJ1-2, with unresolved D. TRBV23-1 is flagged as an ORF with uncertain function. Trimming removed 2 bases from V and 3 bases from J, with 13 bases in between. This CDR3 is 15 amino acids long. The CDR3 loop is CASSQPLRLYYGYTF. The CDR3 nucleotides are TGCGCCAGCAGTCAACCCCTGCGACTTTACTATGGCTACACCTTC.

V gene TRBV6-5 combines with J gene TRBJ1-5; 8 bases line up with TRBD1. V trimming: 8 bases; J trimming: 6 bases; junction bases outside the gene matches: 3. The CDR3 is 12 residues long. The germline V gene encodes CDR1 MNHEY and CDR2 SVGAGI. DNA for the CDR3: TGTGCCAGCGGACAGGGATCTCAGCCCCAGCATTTT. It translates to CASGQGSQPQHF.

The rearrangement uses TRBV9 and TRBJ1-5; the D is unclear. The CDR3 totals 16 residues. Germline V gives CDR1 SGDLS, CDR2 YYNGEE. Between the trimmed V and J ends, which lost 4 bases and 1 base, there was a span of 15 bases. CDR3 bases: TGTGCCAGCAGCTTAACGGAGGTGCGGAGCAATCAGCCCCAGCATTTT. Its translation is CASSLTEVRSNQPQHF.

The chain uses TRBV18 and TRBJ1-5; a possible D gene is TRBD1 (6 bases). This CDR3 contains 15 residues. V lost 3 bases and J 0 bases, leaving 9 bases between the germline ends. Germline CDR1 reads KGHSH; CDR2 reads LQKENI. The CDR3 DNA sequence: TGTGCCAGCTCACCGGGGGCGAATAGCAATCAGCCCCAGCATTTT. This gives the protein CASSPGANSNQPQHF.